This T cell receptor beta chain appears in the sequencing data of a study of T-cell memory formation after mild COVID-19. Each CDR3 protein is one row after TCRdb ran MiXCR on the 5' RACE reads. Among 500,000 to 650,000 distinct CDR3 sequences listed, less than 25% were seen once. The CDR3 contains 16 residues. Germline lookup yields CDR1 KGHDR and CDR2 SFDVKD. V gave up 5 bases and J gave up 0 bases, with 16 bases separating them. J is TRBJ2-7 and V is TRBV24-1; a weak D match, TRBD1 (6 bases). This sequence originates from an adult woman who had mild COVID-19 (a few samples of this study predate the infection). Cell type and time point are not known. The specimen sequenced was PBMCs or a T cell subset sorted from them (not recorded which). The CDR3 loop is CATSGPNQGSSYEQYF. The CDR3 bases are TGTGCCACCAGTGGGCCAAACCAGGGGAGCTCCTACGAGCAGTACTTC.